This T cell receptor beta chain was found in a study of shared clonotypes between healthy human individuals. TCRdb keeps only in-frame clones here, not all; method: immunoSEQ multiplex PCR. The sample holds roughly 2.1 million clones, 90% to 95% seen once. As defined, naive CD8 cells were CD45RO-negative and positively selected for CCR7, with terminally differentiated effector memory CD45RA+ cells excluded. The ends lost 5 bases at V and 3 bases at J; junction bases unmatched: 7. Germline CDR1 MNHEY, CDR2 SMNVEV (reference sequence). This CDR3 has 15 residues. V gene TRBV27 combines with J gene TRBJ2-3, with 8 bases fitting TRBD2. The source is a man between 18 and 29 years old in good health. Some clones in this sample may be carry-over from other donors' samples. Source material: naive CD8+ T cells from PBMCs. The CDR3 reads CASSPRLALTDTQYF. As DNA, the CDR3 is TGTGCCAGCAGTCCCCGACTAGCGTTGACAGATACGCAGTATTTT.